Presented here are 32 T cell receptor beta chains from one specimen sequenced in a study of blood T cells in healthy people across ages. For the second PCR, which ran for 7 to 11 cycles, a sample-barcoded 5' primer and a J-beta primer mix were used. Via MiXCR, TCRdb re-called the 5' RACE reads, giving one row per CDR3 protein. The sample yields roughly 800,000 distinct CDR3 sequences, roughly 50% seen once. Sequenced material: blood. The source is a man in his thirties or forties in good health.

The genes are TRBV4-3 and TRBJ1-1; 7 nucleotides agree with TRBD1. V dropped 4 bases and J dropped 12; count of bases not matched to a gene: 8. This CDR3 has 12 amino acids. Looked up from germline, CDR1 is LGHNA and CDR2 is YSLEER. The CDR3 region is CASSRPGQEPFF. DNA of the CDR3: TGCGCCAGCAGCCGCCCCGGACAGGAGCCTTTCTTT.

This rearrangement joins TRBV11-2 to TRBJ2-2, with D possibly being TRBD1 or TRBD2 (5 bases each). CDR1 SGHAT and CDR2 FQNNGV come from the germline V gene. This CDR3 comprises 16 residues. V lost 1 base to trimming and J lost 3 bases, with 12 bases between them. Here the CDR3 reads CASSLVGQGHTGELFF. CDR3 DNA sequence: TGTGCCAGCAGCTTAGTGGGGCAGGGACACACCGGGGAGCTGTTTTTT.

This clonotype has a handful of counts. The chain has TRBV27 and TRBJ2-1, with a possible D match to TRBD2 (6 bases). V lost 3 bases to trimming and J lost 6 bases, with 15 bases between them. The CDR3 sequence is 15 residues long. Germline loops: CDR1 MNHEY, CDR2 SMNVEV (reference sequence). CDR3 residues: CASSFLGGDLNEQFF. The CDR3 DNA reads TGTGCCAGCAGTTTTCTGGGCGGGGACCTCAATGAGCAGTTCTTC.

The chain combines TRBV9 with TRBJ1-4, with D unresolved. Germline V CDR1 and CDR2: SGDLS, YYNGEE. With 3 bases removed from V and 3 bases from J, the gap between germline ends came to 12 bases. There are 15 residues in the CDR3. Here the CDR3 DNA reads TGTGCCAGCAGCGGCGGACGGATTCCTAATGAAAAACTGTTTTTT. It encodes CASSGGRIPNEKLFF.

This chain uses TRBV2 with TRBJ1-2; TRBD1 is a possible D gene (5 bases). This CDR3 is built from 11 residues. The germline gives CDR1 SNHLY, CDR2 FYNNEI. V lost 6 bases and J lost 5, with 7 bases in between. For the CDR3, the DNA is TGTGCCAGCAGGGACATATATGGCTACACCTTC. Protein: CASRDIYGYTF.

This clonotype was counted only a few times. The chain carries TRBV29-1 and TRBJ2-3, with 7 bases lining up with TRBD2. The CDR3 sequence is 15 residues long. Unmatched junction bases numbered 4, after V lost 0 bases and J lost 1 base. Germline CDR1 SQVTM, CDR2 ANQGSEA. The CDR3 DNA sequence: TGCAGCGTTGAAGATCGGGGGGACGGCACAGATACGCAGTATTTT. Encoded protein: CSVEDRGDGTDTQYF.

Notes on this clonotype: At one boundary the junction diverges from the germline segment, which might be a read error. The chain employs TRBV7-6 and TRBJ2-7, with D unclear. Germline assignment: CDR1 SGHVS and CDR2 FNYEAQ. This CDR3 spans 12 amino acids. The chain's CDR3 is CSSSRDGYEQYF. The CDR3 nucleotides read TGTTCCAGCAGCCGAGACGGATACGAGCAGTACTTC.

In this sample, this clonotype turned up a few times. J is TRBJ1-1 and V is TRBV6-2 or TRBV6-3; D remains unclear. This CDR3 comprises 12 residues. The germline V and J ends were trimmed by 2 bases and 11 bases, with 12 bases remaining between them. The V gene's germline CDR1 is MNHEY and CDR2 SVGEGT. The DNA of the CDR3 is TGTGCCAGCAGTTACGGGAAGGCAGGCGCTTTCTTT. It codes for CASSYGKAGAFF.

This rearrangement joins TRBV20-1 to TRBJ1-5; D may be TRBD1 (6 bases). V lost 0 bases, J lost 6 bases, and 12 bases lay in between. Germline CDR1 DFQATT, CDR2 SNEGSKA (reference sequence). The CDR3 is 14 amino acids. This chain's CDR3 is CSARDQQGLQPQHF. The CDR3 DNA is TGCAGTGCTAGAGATCAACAGGGTCTTCAGCCCCAGCATTTT.

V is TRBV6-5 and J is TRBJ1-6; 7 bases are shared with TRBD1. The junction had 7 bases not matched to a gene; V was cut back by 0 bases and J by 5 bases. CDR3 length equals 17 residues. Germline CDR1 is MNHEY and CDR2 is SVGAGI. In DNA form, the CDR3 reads TGTGCCAGCAGTTACTCTGGACAGGCCTTCGATAATTCACCCCTCCACTTT. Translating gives CASSYSGQAFDNSPLHF.

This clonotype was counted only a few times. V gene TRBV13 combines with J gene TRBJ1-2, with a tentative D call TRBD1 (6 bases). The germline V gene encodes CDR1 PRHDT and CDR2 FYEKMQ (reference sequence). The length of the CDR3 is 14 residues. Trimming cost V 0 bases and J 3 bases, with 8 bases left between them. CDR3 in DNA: TGTGCCAGCAGCTTAGGCCCAGGGGACTATGGCTACACCTTC. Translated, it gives CASSLGPGDYGYTF. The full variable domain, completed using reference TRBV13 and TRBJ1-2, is AAGVIQSPRHLIKEKRETATLKCYPIPRHDTVYWYQQGPGQDPQFLISFYEKMQSDKGSIPDRFSAQQFSDYHSELNMSSLELGDSALYFCASSLGPGDYGYTFGSGTRLTVV.

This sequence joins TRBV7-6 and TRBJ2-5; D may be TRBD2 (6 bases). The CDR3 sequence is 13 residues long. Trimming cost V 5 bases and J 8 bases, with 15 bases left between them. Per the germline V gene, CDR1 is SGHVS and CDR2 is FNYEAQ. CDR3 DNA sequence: TGTGCCAGCAGCGTGGCCCGGGACTCCACCCAGTACTTC. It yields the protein CASSVARDSTQYF.

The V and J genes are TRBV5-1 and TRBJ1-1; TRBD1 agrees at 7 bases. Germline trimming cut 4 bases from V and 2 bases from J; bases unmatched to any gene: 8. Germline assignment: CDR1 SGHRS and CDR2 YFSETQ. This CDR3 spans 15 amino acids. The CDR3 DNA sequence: TGCGCCAGCAGCGTACAGGGGAAGGTAAACACTGAAGCTTTCTTT. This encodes CASSVQGKVNTEAFF.

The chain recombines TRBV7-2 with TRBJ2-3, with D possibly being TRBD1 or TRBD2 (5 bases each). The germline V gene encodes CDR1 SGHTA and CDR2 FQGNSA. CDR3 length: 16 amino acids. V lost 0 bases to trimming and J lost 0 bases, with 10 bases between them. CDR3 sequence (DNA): TGTGCCAGCAGCTTAGCTGGGGACCCAAGCACAGATACGCAGTATTTT. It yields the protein CASSLAGDPSTDTQYF.

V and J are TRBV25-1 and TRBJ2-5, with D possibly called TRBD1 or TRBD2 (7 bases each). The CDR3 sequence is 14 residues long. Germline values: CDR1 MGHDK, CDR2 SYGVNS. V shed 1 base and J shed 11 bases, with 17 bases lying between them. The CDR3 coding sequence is TGTGCCAGCAGTGAATTGGTCGGCAGGGGGGGGCAGTACTTC. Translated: CASSELVGRGGQYF.

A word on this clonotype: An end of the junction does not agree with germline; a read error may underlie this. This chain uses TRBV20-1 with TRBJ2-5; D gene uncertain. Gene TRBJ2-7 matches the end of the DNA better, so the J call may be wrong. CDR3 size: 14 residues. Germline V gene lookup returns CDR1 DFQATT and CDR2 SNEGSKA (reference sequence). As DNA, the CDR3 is TGCAGTGCGAGAGAACCCGCCTTAGGTTACGAGCAGTACTTC. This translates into CSAREPALGYEQYF.

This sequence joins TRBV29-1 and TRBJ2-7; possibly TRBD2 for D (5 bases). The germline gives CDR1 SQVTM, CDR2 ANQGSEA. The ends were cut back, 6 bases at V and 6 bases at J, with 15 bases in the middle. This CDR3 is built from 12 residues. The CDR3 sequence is CSVPGNPGEQYF. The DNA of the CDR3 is TGCAGCGTCCCGGGAAACCCCGGCGAGCAGTACTTC.

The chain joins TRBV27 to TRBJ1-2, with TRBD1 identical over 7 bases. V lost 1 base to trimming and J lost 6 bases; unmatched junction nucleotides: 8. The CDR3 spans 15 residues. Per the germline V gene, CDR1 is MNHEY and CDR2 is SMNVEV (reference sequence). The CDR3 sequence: CASSLYPGGADGYTF. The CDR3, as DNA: TGTGCCAGCAGTTTATACCCAGGGGGGGCGGATGGCTACACCTTC.

DNA of the CDR3: TGTGCCAGCAGCACACAGACCTATGGCTACACCTTC. Protein sequence: CASSTQTYGYTF. The J gene is TRBJ1-2, the V gene TRBV4-2, with D unclear. The germline gives CDR1 LGHNA, CDR2 YNFKEQ. Trimming shortened V by 5 bases and J by 4 bases, and 8 bases separated the two germline ends. This CDR3 is 12 amino acids long.

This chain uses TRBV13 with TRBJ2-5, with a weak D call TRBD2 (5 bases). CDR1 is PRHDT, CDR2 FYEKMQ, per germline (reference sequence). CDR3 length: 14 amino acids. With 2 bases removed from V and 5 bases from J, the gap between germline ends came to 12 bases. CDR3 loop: CASSLFEGAETQYF. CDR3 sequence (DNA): TGTGCCAGCAGCTTATTTGAGGGTGCTGAGACCCAGTACTTC.

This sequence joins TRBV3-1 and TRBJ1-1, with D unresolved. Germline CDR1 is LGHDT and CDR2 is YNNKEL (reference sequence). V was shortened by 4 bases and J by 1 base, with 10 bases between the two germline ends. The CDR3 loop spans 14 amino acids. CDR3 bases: TGTGCCAGCAGCCCCCCGAACAGGAACACTGAAGCTTTCTTT. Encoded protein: CASSPPNRNTEAFF.

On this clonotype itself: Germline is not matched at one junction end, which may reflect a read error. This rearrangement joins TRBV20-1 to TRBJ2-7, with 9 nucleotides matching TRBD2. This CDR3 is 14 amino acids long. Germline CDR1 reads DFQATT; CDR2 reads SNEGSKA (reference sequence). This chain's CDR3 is CSARVRGREDEQYF. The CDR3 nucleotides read TGCAGTGCCAGAGTCCGCGGGAGGGAGGACGAGCAGTACTTC.

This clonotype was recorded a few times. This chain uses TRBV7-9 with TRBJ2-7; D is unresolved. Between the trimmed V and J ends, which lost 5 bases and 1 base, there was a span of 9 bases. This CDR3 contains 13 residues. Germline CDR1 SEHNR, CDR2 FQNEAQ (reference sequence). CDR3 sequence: CASSVDGSYEQYF. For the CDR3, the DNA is TGTGCCAGCAGCGTAGATGGTTCCTACGAGCAGTACTTC. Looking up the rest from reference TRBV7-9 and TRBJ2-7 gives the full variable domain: DTGVSQNPRHKITKRGQNVTFRCDPISEHNRLYWYRQTLGQGPEFLTYFQNEAQLEKSRLLSDRFSAERPKGSFSTLEIQRTEQGDSAMYLCASSVDGSYEQYFGPGTRLTVT.

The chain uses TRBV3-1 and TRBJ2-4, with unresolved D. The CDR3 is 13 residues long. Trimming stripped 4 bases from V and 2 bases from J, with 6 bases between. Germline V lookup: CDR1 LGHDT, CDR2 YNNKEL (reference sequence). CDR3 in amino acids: CASSPGPKNIQYF. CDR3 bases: TGTGCCAGCAGCCCCGGGCCCAAAAACATTCAGTACTTC. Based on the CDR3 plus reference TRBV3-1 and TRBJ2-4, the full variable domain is DTAVSQTPKYLVTQMGNDKSIKCEQNLGHDTMYWYKQDSKKFLKIMFSYNNKELIINETVPNRFSPKSPDKAHLNLHINSLELGDSAVYFCASSPGPKNIQYFGAGTRLSVL.

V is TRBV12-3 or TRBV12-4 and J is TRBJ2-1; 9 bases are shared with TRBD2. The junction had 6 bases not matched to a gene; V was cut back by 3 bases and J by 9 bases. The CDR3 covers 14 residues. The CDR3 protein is CASSFLAGSGEQFF. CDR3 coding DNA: TGTGCCAGCAGTTTCCTAGCGGGGAGTGGTGAGCAGTTCTTC.

This CDR3 reads CASSQELGPGGNGYTF. The CDR3 nucleotides read TGCGCCAGCAGCCAAGAACTGGGACCTGGGGGGAATGGCTACACCTTC. The chain uses TRBV4-3 and TRBJ1-2, with D maybe TRBD1 (5 bases). The CDR3 covers 16 residues. V gave up 0 bases and J gave up 6 bases, with 17 bases separating them. Germline CDR1 reads LGHNA; CDR2 reads YSLEER.

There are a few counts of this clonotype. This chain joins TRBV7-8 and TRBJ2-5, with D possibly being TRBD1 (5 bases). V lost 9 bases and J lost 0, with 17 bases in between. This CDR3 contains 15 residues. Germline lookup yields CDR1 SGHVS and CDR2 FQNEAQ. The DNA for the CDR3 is TGTGCCAGTATCCGGACACTACGAAACCAAGAGACCCAGTACTTC. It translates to CASIRTLRNQETQYF.

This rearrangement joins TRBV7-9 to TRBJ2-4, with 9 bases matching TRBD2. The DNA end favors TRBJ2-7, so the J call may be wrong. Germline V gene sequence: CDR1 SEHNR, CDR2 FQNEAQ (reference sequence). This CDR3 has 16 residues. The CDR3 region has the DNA TGTGCCAGCAGCTTGTCGGGCGGGGGGGTGCCCTACGAGCAGTACTTC. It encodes CASSLSGGGVPYEQYF.

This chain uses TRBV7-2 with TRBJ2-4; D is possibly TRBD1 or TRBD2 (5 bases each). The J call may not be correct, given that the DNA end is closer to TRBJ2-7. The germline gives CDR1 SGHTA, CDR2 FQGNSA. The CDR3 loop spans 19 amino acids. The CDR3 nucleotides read TGTGCCAGCAGCCCCAGCTCCGGCAGGGACCTCCTGACAACCTACGAGCAGTACTTC. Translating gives CASSPSSGRDLLTTYEQYF.

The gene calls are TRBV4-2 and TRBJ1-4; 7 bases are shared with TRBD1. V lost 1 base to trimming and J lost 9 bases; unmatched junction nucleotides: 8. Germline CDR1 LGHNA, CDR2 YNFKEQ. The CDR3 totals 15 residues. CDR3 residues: CASSQGTGETQKLFF. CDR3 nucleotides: TGTGCCAGCAGCCAAGGCACAGGGGAGACCCAAAAACTGTTTTTT.

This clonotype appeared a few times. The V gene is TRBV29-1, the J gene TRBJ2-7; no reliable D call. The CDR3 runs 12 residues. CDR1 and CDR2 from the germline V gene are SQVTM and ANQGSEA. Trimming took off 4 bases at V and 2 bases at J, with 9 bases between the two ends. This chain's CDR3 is CSVVQEAYEQYF. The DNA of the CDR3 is TGCAGCGTTGTCCAGGAAGCCTACGAGCAGTACTTC.

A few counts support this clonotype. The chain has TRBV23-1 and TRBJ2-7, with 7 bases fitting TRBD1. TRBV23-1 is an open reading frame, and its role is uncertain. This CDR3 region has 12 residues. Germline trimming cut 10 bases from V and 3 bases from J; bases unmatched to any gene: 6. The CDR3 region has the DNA TGCGCCACGGGACAGAGACTCTACGAGCAGTACTTC. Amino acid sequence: CATGQRLYEQYF.